This T cell receptor beta chain is drawn from a study of T cell repertoires in cytomegalovirus infection (dated by TCRdb to the late 2010s). For the study in its entirety: Peptide stimulations targeted recently identified HLA-C-restricted CMV epitopes, whose presentation resists viral immunomodulation, together with well-studied HLA-B-restricted epitopes. Donor HLA type was relevant to the analysis, as public TCR beta signatures indicated carriage of CMV infection together with the matching HLA type.

The CDR3 numbers 15 residues from cysteine through phenylalanine. The sequence is cut down to CDR3 DNA, 45 bases in frame from base 1. The germline V gene specifies SGHRS as CDR1 and YFSETQ as CDR2. V lost 4 bases and J lost 8 bases; the stretch between them is 18 bases long. The treatment or condition label, as the study defines it: in vitro stimulation with specific CMV peptide epitopes to enrich CMV-specific T cells. Study-wide findings and limitations: Carriers of CMV infection plus the relevant HLA type were discriminated by the cumulative frequency of public TCR beta family members in the study cohort and in an independent approximately 350-donor cohort. The ex vivo response was dominated by HLA-C-restricted CMV-specific TCR beta clonotypes, and the single most frequent clonotype in two of eight donors was supplied by these HLA-C-restricted clonotypes.

The sequencing machine was an Illumina HiSeq 1500. TCRdb applied fastp at Q25 and MiXCR to the public reads, then kept only in-frame beta chains. For every CDR3 protein sequence, its rows merge into one entry that carries the most common genes and DNA. Present in this sample are roughly 730,000 distinct CDR3 sequences, roughly 36% of which were seen just once. In total, the top ten clones hold around a sixth of the sample. With respect to this clonotype: Its specific antigen is unknown. It has no much larger one-base neighbor in the sample; base qualities were not kept.

The rearrangement joined TRBV5-1 to TRBJ1-4; the D gene identity is not certain. Sample: cultured PBMCs, taken from culture after CMV antigen stimulation. This receptor was taken from a human donor in good health (CMV status not recorded). Some clones in this sample may be carry-over from other donors' samples. The sequence in DNA is TGCGCCAGCAGCCCGCTTCGGGCCCTGCAAGAAAAACTGTTTTTT. It is translated as CASSPLRALQEKLFF.